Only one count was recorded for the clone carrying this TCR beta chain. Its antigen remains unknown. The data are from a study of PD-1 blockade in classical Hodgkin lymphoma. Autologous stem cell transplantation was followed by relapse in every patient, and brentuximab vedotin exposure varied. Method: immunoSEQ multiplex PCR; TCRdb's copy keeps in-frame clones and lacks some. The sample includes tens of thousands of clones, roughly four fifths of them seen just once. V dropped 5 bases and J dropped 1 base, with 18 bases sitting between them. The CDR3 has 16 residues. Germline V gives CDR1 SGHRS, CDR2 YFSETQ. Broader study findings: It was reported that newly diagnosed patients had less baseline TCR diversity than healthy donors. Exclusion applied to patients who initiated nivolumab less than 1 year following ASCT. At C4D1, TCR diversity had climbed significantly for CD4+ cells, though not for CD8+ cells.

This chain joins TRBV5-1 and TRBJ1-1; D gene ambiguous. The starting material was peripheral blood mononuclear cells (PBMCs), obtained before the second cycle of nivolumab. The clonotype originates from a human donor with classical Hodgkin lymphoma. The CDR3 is CASRLVPEGENTEAFF. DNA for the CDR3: TGCGCCAGCAGGTTAGTTCCGGAGGGAGAGAACACTGAAGCTTTCTTT.